The clone carrying this T cell receptor (beta chain) was detected a few times. The data were taken from a study of type 1 and type 2 diabetes patients. Between the trimmed V and J ends, which lost 1 base and 5 bases, there was a span of 6 bases. CDR3 length: 12 residues. The germline V gene has CDR1 LNHDA and CDR2 SQIVND (reference sequence). Genomic DNA was the PCR template. Multiplex PCR with 30 forward and 13 reverse primers amplified the TCR beta CDR3. One entry per CDR3 protein results from TCRdb running MiXCR on the multiplex PCR reads. The repertoire has under 300,000 distinct CDR3 sequences, roughly 50% of them found once; the top ten carry roughly an eighth.

The receptor's source is a young man with type 2 diabetes. Material for sequencing was peripheral blood mononuclear cells (PBMCs). This rearrangement joins TRBV19 to TRBJ2-7, with D unclear. The DNA for the CDR3 is TGTGCCAGTAGTATAGGGAACGACGAGCAGTACTTC. Amino acids: CASSIGNDEQYF.